These 20 T cell receptor beta chains were all obtained from the same sample, sequenced in a study of blood T cells in healthy people across ages. Combining a sample-barcoded 5' primer with a J-beta primer mix, a second PCR ran for 7 to 11 cycles. MiXCR, run by TCRdb on the 5' RACE reads, gives a single entry per CDR3 protein. Counted here are nearly 1 million distinct CDR3 sequences, roughly half occurring once; the ten biggest clones make up around 21%. The sample taken for sequencing was blood. The receptors derive from a woman aged 55-69 years in good health.

This clonotype was seen more than once but under ten times. The chain combines TRBV24-1 with TRBJ2-3; unclear D gene. CDR1 and CDR2 (germline): KGHDR, SFDVKD. V dropped 8 bases and J dropped 5 bases, with 7 bases sitting between them. CDR3 length equals 11 residues. The CDR3 spells CATTHGDTQYF. In DNA form, the CDR3 reads TGTGCCACCACCCACGGAGATACGCAGTATTTT.

The chain recombines TRBV10-3 with TRBJ1-4; D uncertain. The V gene's germline CDR1 is ENHRY and CDR2 SYGVKD. V was shortened by 0 bases and J by 8 bases, with 7 bases between the two germline ends. The length of the CDR3 is 13 residues. This CDR3 reads CAISESNGEKLFF. The CDR3 nucleotides are TGTGCCATCAGTGAGTCGAACGGCGAAAAACTGTTTTTT.

The chain joins TRBV20-1 to TRBJ2-3, with 8 bases that match TRBD2. V lost 4 bases and J lost 0; bases outside the gene matches: 9. CDR3 length equals 16 residues. Germline loops: CDR1 DFQATT, CDR2 SNEGSKA (reference sequence). The CDR3 bases are TGCAGTGCTATGAGATCCGTAGCGGGAAGCACAGATACGCAGTATTTT. Its translation: CSAMRSVAGSTDTQYF.

The chain couples TRBV7-2 to TRBJ2-1, with 7 bases aligning to TRBD2. CDR3 length: 15 residues. Trimming cost V 1 base and J 6 bases; bases outside gene matches: 6. Germline CDR1 and CDR2: SGHTA and FQGNSA. The CDR3 sequence is CASSLVREGSNEQFF. The DNA of the CDR3 is TGTGCCAGCAGCTTAGTCAGGGAGGGTTCCAATGAGCAGTTCTTC. The variable domain in full, with the rest retrieved from reference TRBV7-2 and TRBJ2-1, is GAGVSQSPSNKVTEKGKDVELRCDPISGHTALYWYRQSLGQGLEFLIYFQGNSAPDKSGLPSDRFSAERTGGSVSTLTIQRTQQEDSAVYLCASSLVREGSNEQFFGPGTRLTVL.

This clonotype was counted a few times. This rearrangement joins TRBV20-1 to TRBJ2-1; D tentatively reads TRBD1 or TRBD2 (5 bases each). CDR1 is DFQATT and CDR2 is SNEGSKA in the germline V gene (reference sequence). The CDR3 spans 11 residues. V was cut by 3 bases and J by 9 bases, with 9 bases left in between. In DNA form, the CDR3 reads TGCAGTGCTAGCAGGGAGACTGAGCAGTTCTTC. This encodes CSASRETEQFF.

This clonotype was seen a handful of times. The V call is TRBV10-3, the J call TRBJ2-7; no clear D. Trimming cost V 7 bases and J 3 bases, with 7 bases left between them. The CDR3 is made up of 11 amino acids. Looked up from germline, CDR1 is ENHRY and CDR2 is SYGVKD. Here the CDR3 reads CAITLDYEQYF. For the CDR3, the DNA is TGTGCCATCACGCTCGACTACGAGCAGTACTTC.

The genes are TRBV6-5 and TRBJ2-5; perhaps TRBD1 as D (6 bases). Germline V gene data show CDR1 as MNHEY and CDR2 as SVGAGI. The CDR3 has 16 amino acids. The V end lost 2 bases, the J end lost 4 bases, and 17 bases lay between the germline ends. CDR3 sequence (DNA): TGTGCCAGCAGTTACGCGGCAGGGGCGGCTGGAGAGACCCAGTACTTC. Its protein is CASSYAAGAAGETQYF.

This clonotype was observed a few times. The chain recombines TRBV5-1 with TRBJ2-1; D might be TRBD2 (6 bases). Germline CDR1 is SGHRS and CDR2 is YFSETQ. The CDR3 loop spans 13 amino acids. The V and J ends lost 2 bases and 7 bases respectively, with 10 bases between them. The CDR3 protein is CASSFGGGNEQFF. As DNA, the CDR3 is TGCGCCAGCAGCTTCGGGGGAGGTAATGAGCAGTTCTTC.

The chain combines TRBV24-1 with TRBJ1-5, with 8 positions matching TRBD1. V trimming: 4 bases; J trimming: 0 bases; junction bases outside the gene matches: 4. Germline CDR1 reads KGHDR; CDR2 reads SFDVKD. This CDR3 contains 16 residues. The CDR3 sequence is CATSESGGYSNQPQHF. For the CDR3, the DNA is TGTGCCACCAGTGAATCAGGGGGCTATAGCAATCAGCCCCAGCATTTT.

V gene TRBV10-3 combines with J gene TRBJ2-5, with TRBD2 identical over 11 bases. Germline V gene data show CDR1 as ENHRY and CDR2 as SYGVKD. The junction had 17 bases not matched to a gene; V was cut back by 6 bases and J by 11 bases. This CDR3 is built from 16 residues. The chain's CDR3 is CAIRDALAGGPGEQYF. DNA of the CDR3: TGTGCCATCAGAGACGCCCTAGCGGGGGGACCGGGTGAGCAGTACTTC.

The chain uses TRBV12-3 or TRBV12-4 and TRBJ2-3; 7 bases are a match to TRBD2. V dropped 8 bases and J dropped 0; count of bases not matched to a gene: 11. The CDR3 contains 16 residues. The DNA of the CDR3 is TGTGCCAGCCAGGGAGGGCGGATTTCTAGCACAGATACGCAGTATTTT. Protein: CASQGGRISSTDTQYF.

This clonotype was seen a handful of times. The chain couples TRBV28 to TRBJ2-3; TRBD2 agrees at 8 bases. The CDR3 covers 12 residues. Germline CDR1 MDHEN, CDR2 SYDVKM. The J segment lost 6 bases and the V segment lost 7 bases, leaving 3 bases of the junction unmatched. Here the CDR3 DNA reads TGTGCCAGCACTAGCGGGCCTGATACGCAGTATTTT. Its protein product is CASTSGPDTQYF.

On this clonotype: This may stem from a read error, because a much larger clone lies one nucleotide away. In DNA form, the CDR3 reads TGTGCCAGCAGGGAGACAGGGGGAGGTGAAAAACTGTTTTTT. Protein product: CASRETGGGEKLFF. V and J are TRBV12-3 or TRBV12-4 and TRBJ1-4, with TRBD1 matching 9 bases. The CDR3 length is 14 residues. V dropped 6 bases and J dropped 7; count of bases not matched to a gene: 6.

Details on this clonotype: Its ends do not fully match the called genes, so a read error is possible. In DNA, the CDR3 is TGCAGCGTCCTTGGGTCAGACTCAGGGCCCCGGCATTTT. This encodes CSVLGSDSGPRHF. J is TRBJ1-5 and V is TRBV29-1; a possible D gene is TRBD1 (5 bases). Germline values: CDR1 SQVTM, CDR2 ANQGSEA. This CDR3 spans 13 amino acids.

The chain recombines TRBV2 with TRBJ2-3; D is possibly TRBD1 (5 bases). Germline lookup yields CDR1 SNHLY and CDR2 FYNNEI. V was cut by 8 bases and J by 1 base, with 10 bases left in between. This CDR3 comprises 13 residues. The CDR3 region has the DNA TGTGCCAGCGGGGCAGGCCGCACAGATACGCAGTATTTT. The encoded protein is CASGAGRTDTQYF.

For the CDR3, the DNA is TGTGCCAGCAGCCTCGGTCTTCGCACTAGCACAGATACGCAGTATTTT. Translated: CASSLGLRTSTDTQYF. V and J are TRBV12-3 or TRBV12-4 and TRBJ2-3; D call uncertain. The ends were cut back, 6 bases at V and 0 bases at J, with 16 bases in the middle. The CDR3 is made up of 16 amino acids.

The chain employs TRBV20-1 and TRBJ2-3; possibly TRBD2 for D (6 bases). Trimming cost V 3 bases and J 4 bases, with 20 bases left between them. Germline V gene data show CDR1 as DFQATT and CDR2 as SNEGSKA (reference sequence). The CDR3 runs 16 residues. The chain's CDR3 is CSARPAASATADTQYF. In DNA, the CDR3 is TGCAGTGCTAGGCCCGCTGCTAGCGCGACGGCAGATACGCAGTATTTT.

This clonotype was seen a handful of times. The chain uses TRBV12-3 or TRBV12-4 and TRBJ2-7; 7 bases align to TRBD1. The CDR3 covers 14 residues. V was clipped by 10 bases and J by 0 bases; unmatched bases: 9. This CDR3 reads CATLRQGVSYEQYF. The CDR3 nucleotides read TGTGCCACACTTAGACAGGGTGTCTCCTACGAGCAGTACTTC.

The genes are TRBV28 and TRBJ2-7; no definite D call. This CDR3 has 15 amino acids. V was pared by 4 bases and J by 1 base, with 14 bases between. Germline V lookup: CDR1 MDHEN, CDR2 SYDVKM. The CDR3 region has the DNA TGTGCCAGCAGTTCAATCCGGATGGGGTCCTACGAGCAGTACTTC. Translation gives CASSSIRMGSYEQYF.

This clonotype was counted only a few times. The chain couples TRBV14 to TRBJ2-7, with 7 positions matching TRBD2. The V gene end was trimmed by 8 bases and the J gene end by 2 bases; junction bases not matched to a gene: 3. Germline V gene sequence: CDR1 SGHDN, CDR2 FVKESK. This CDR3 spans 12 amino acids. CDR3 region: CASAGAAYEQYF. In DNA form, the CDR3 reads TGTGCCAGCGCGGGAGCCGCCTACGAGCAGTACTTC.